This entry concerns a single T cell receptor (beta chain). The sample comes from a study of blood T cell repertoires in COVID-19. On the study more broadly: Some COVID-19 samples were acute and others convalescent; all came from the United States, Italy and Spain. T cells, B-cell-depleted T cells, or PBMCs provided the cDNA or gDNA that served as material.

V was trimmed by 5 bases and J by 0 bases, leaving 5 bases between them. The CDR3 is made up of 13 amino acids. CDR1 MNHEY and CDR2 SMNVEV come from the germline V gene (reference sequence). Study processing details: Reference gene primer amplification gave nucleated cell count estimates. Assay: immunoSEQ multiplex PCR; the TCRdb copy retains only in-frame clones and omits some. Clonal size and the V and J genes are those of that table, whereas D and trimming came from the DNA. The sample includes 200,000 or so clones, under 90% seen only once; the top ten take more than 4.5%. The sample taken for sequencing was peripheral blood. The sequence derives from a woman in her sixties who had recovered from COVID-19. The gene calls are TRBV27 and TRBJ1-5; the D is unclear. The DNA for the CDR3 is TGTGCCAGCAGTATCTTTAGCAATCAGCCCCAGCATTTT. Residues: CASSIFSNQPQHF.